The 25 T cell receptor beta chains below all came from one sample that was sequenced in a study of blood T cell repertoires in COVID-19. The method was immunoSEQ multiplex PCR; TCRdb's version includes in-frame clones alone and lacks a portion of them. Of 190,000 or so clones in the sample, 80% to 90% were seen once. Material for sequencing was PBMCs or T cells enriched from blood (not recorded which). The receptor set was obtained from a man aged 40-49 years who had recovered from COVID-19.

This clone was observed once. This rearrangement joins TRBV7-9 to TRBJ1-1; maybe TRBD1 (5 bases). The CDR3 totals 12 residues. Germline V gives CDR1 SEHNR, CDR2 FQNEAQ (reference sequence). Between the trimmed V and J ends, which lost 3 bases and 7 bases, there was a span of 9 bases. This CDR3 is CASSFGQGEAFF. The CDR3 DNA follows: TGTGCCAGCAGCTTCGGTCAGGGTGAAGCTTTCTTT.

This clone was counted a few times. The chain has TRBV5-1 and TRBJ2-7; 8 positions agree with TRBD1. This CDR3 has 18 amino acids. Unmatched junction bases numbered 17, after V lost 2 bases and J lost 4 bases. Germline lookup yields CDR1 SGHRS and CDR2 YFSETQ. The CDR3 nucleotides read TGCGCCAGCAGCTTAGGTACAGGGATGCAGGGGGCGAGATACGAGCAGTACGTC. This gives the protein CASSLGTGMQGARYEQYV.

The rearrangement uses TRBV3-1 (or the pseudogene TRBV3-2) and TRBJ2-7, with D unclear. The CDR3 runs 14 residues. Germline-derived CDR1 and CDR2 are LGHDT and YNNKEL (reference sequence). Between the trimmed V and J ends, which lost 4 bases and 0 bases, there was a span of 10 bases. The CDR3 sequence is CASSLAGGSYEQYF. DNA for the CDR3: TGTGCCAGCAGCCTCGCCGGCGGCTCCTACGAGCAGTACTTC.

CDR3 bases: TGTGCCAGCAGCTTGGGAGCGGGAGTCTCCAATGAGCAGTTCTTC. It is translated as CASSLGAGVSNEQFF. The chain is built from TRBV5-8 and TRBJ2-1, with 8 bases lining up with TRBD2. This CDR3 has 15 amino acids. Germline V CDR1 and CDR2: SGHTS, YDEGEE. The trim removed 0 bases at V and 6 bases at J, leaving 5 bases unmatched.

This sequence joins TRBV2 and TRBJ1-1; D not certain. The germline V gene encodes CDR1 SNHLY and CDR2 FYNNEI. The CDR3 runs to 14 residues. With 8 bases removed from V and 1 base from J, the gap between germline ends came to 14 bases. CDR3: CASRAGFGNTEAFF. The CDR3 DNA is TGTGCCAGCCGAGCGGGATTTGGGAACACTGAAGCTTTCTTT.

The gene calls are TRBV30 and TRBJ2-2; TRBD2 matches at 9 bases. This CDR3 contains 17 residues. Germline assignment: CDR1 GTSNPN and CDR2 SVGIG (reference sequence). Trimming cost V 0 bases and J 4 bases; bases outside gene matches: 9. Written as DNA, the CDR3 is TGTGCCTGGAGTGTAAGGGTAGCGGGAGTAGTCACCGGGGAGCTGTTTTTT. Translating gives CAWSVRVAGVVTGELFF.

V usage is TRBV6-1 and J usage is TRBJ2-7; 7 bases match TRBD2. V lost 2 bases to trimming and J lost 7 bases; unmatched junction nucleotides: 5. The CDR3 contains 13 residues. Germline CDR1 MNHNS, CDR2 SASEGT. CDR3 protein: CASSERGVREQYV. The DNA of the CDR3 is TGTGCCAGCAGTGAACGGGGGGTGAGAGAGCAGTACGTC.

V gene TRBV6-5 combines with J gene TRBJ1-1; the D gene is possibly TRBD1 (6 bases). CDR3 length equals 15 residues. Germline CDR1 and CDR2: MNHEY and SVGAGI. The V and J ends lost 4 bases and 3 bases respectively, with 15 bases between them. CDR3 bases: TGTGCCAGCAGTTTGAACAGGGAAGTGTACACTGAAGCTTTCTTT. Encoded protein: CASSLNREVYTEAFF.

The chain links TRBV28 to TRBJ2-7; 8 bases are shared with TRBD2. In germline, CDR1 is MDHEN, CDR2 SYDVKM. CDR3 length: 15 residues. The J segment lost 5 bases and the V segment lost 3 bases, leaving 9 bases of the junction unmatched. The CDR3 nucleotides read TGTGCCAGCAGTTTCTTCGCGGGGGGCCTTGACGAGCAGTACTTC. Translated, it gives CASSFFAGGLDEQYF.

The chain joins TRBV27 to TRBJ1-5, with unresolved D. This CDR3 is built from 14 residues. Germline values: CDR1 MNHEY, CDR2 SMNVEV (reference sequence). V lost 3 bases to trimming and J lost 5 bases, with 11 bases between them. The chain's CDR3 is CASSLEGWDQPQHF. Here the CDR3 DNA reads TGTGCCAGCAGTTTGGAGGGTTGGGATCAGCCCCAGCATTTT.

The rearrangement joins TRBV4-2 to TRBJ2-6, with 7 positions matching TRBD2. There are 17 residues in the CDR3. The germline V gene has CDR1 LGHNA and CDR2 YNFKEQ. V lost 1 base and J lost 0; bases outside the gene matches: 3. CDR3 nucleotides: TGTGCCAGCAGCCAAGCCGGGACTAACTCTGGGGCCAACGTCCTGACTTTC. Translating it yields CASSQAGTNSGANVLTF.

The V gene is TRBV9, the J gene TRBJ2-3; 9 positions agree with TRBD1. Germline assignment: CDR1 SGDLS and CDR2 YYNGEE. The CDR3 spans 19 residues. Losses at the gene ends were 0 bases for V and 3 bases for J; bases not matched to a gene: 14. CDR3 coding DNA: TGTGCCAGCAGCGTAGGCTCGGGACAGGGATCGATTTGGACAGATACGCAGTATTTT. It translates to CASSVGSGQGSIWTDTQYF.

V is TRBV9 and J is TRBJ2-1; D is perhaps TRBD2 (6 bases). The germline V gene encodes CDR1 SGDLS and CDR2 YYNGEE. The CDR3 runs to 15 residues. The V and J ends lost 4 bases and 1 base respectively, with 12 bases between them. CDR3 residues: CASSLTGDSYNEQFF. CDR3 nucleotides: TGTGCCAGCAGCCTTACGGGGGATTCCTACAATGAGCAGTTCTTC.

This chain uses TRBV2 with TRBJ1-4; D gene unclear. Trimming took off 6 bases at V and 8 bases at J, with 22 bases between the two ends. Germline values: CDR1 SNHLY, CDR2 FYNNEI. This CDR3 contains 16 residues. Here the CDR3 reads CASRLGSGSLFEKLFF. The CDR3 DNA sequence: TGTGCCAGCAGACTAGGTAGTGGCAGTCTCTTCGAAAAACTGTTTTTT.

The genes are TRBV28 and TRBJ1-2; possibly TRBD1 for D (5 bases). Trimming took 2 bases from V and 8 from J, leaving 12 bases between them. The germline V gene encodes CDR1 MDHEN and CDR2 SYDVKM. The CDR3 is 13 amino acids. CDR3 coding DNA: TGTGCCAGCAGTTTAGATGGGGGGTCAGGCTACACCTTC. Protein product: CASSLDGGSGYTF.

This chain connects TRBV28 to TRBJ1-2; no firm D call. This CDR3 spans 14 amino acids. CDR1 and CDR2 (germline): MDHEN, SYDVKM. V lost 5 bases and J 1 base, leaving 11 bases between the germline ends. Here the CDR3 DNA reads TGTGCCAGCAGTCCTTTTCGGTTTAACTATGGCTACACCTTC. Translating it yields CASSPFRFNYGYTF.

The CDR3 loop reads CAWSARRQGMVHGYTF. For the CDR3, the DNA is TGTGCCTGGAGTGCCCGTCGACAGGGAATGGTACATGGCTACACCTTC. V is TRBV30 and J is TRBJ1-2; 7 positions match TRBD1. This CDR3 has 16 residues. The V gene's germline CDR1 is GTSNPN and CDR2 SVGIG (reference sequence). J gave up 6 bases and V 1 base, and 14 bases lay outside the gene matches.

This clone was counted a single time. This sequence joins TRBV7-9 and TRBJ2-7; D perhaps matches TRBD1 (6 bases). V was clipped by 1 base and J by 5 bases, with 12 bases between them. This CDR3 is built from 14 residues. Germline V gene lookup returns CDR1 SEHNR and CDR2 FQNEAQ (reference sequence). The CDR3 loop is CASSLVQGQNEQYF. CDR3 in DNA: TGTGCCAGCAGCTTAGTTCAGGGGCAAAACGAGCAGTACTTC.

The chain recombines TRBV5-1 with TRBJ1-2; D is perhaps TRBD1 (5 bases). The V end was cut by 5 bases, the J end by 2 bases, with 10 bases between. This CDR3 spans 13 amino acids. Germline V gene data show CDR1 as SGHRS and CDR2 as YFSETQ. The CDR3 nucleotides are TGCGCCAGCAGGGGGGGACTCAACTATGGCTACACCTTC. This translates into CASRGGLNYGYTF.

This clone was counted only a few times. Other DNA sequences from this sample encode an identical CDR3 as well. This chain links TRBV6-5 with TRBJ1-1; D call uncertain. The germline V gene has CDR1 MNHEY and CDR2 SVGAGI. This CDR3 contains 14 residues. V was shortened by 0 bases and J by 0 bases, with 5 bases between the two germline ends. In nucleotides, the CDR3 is TGTGCCAGCAGTTACTCGAACATGAACACTGAAGCTTTCTTT. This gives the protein CASSYSNMNTEAFF.

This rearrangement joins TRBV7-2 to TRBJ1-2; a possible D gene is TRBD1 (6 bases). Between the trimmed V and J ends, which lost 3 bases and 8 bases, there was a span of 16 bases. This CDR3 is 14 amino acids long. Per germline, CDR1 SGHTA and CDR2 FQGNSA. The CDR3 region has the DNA TGTGCCAGCAGCTTGGTATCAGGGGAGGGCGGCTACACCTTC. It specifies CASSLVSGEGGYTF.

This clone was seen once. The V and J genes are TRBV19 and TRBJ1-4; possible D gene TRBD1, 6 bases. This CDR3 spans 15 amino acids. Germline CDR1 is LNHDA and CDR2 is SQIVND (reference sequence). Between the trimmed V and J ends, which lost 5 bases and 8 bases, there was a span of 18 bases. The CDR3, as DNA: TGTGCCAGTAGTCGCGCTATGGTGGGGGCAGAAAAACTGTTTTTT. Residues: CASSRAMVGAEKLFF.

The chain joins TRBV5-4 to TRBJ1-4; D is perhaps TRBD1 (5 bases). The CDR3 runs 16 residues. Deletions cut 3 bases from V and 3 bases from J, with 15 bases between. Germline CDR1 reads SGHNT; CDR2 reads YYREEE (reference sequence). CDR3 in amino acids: CASSSRETASNEKLFF. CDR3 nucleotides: TGTGCCAGCAGCTCGCGGGAGACAGCGTCTAATGAAAAACTGTTTTTT.

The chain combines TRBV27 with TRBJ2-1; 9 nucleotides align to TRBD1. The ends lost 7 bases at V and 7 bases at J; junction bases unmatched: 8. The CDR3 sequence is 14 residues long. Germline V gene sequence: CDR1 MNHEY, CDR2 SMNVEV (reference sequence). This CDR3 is CASNSAGTGNEQFF. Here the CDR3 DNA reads TGTGCCAGCAACTCAGCCGGGACAGGGAATGAGCAGTTCTTC.

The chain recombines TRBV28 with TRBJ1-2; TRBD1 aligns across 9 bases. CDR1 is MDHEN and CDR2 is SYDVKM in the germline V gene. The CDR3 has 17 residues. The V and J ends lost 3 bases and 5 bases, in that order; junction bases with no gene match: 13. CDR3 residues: CASSFPHTDRGGYGYTF. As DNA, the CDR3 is TGTGCCAGCAGTTTCCCCCATACGGACAGGGGTGGTTATGGCTACACCTTC.